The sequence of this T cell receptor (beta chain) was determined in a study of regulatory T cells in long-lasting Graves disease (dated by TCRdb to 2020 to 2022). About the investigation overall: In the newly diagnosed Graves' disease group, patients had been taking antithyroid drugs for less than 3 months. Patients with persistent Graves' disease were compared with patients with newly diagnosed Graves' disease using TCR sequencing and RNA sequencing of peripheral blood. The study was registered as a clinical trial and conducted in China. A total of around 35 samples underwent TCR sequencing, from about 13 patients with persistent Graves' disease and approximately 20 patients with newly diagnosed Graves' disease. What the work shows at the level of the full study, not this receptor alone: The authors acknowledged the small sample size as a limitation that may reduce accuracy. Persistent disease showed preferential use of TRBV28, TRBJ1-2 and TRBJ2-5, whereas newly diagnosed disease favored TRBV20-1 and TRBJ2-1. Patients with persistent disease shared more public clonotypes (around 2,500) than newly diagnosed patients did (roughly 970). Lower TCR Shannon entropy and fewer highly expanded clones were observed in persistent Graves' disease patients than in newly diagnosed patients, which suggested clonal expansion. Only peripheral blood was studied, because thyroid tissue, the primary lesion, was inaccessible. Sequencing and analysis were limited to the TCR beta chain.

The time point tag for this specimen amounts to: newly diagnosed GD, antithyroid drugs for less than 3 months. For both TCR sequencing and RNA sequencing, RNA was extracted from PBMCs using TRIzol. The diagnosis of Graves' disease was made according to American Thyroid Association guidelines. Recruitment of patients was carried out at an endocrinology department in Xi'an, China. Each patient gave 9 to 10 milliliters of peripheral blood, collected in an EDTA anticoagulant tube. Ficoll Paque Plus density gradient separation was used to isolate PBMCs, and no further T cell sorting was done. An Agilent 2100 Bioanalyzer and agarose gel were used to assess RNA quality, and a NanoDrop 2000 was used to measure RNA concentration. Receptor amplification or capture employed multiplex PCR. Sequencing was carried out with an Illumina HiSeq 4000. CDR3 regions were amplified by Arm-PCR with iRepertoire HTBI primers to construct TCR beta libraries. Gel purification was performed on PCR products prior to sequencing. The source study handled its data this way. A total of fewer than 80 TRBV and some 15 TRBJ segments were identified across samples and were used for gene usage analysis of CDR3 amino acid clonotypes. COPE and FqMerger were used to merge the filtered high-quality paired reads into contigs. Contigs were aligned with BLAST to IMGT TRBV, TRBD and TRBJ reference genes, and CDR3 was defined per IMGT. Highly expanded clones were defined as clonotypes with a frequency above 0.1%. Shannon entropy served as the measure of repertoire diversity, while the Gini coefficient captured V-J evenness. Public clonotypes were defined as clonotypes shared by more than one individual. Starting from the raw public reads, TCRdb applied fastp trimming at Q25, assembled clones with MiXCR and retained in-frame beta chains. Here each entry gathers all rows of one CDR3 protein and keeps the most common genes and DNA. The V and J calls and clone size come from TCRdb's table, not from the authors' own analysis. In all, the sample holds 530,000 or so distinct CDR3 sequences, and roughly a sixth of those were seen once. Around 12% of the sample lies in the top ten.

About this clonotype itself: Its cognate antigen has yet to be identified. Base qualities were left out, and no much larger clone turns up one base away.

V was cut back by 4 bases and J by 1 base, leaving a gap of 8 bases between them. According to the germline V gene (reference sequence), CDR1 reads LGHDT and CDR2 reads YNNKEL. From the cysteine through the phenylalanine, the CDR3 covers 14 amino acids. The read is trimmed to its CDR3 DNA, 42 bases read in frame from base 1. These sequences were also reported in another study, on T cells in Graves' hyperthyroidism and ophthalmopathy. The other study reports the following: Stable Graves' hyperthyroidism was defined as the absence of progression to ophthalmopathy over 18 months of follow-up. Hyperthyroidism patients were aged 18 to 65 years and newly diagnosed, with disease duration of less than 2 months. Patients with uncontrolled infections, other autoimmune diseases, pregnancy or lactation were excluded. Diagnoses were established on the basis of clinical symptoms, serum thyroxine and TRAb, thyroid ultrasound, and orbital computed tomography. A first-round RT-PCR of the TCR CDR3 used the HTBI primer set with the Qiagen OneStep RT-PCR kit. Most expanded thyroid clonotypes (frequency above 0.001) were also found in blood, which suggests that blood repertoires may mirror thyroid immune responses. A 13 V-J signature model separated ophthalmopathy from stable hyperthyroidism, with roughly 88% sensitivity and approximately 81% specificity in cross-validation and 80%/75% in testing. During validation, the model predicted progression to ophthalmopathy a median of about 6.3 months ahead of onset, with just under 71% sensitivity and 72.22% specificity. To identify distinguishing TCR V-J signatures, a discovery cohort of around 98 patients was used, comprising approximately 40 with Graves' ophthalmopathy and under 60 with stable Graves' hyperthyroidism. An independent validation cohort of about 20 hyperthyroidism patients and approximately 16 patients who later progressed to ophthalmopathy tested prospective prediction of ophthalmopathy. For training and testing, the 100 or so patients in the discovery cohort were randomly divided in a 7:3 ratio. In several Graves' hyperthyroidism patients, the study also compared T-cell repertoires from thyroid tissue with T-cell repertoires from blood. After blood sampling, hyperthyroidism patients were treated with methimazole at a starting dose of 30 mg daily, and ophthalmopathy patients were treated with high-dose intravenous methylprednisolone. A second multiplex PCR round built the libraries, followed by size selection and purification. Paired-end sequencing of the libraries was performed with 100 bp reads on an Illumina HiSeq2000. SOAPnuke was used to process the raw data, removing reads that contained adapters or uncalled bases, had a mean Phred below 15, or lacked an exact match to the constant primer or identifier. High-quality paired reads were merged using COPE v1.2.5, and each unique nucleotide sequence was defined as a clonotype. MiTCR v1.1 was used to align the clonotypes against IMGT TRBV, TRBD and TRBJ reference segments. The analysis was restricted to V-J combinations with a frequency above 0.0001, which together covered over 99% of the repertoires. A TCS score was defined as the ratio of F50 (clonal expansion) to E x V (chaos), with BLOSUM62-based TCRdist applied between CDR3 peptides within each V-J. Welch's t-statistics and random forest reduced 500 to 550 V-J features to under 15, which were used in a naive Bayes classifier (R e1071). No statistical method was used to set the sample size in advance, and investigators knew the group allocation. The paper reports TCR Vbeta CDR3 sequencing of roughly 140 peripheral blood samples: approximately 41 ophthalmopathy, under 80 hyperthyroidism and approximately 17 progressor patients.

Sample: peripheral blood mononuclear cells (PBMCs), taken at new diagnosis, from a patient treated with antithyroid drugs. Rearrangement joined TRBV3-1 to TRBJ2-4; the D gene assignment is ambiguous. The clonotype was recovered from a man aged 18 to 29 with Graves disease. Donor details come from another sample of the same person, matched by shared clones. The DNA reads TGTGCCAGCAGCCCCCAAGAGGCCAAAAACATTCAGTACTTC. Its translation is CASSPQEAKNIQYF.